This is a list of T cell receptor beta chains from one sample in a study of blood T cells in healthy people across ages. Using its own MiXCR run on the 5' RACE reads, TCRdb lists one record per CDR3 protein. The table lists 800,000 to 950,000 distinct CDR3 sequences, approximately 32% of them singletons. The same sample was also studied in work on T cells of mothers and their children.

Sequences were obtained from blood. The receptors were gathered from a woman in her forties in good health. Each CDR3 is given with its conserved first and last residue. Each record gives: D gene, V gene, J gene, clone size, CDR3 protein, CDR3 DNA. D genes are given only for firm matches. Expanded clones are given a class, and other clones once, few, many or no size at all.

TRBD2	TRBV27	TRBJ2-5	NA	CASRPEGTKETQYF	TGTGCCAGCAGACCGGAGGGGACTAAAGAGACCCAGTACTTC
TRBD2	TRBV7-9	TRBJ2-7	few	CASSLAWRGDEQYF	TGTGCCAGCAGCTTAGCGTGGCGGGGGGACGAGCAGTACTTC
NA	TRBV10-3	TRBJ2-7	NA	CAISESTQGPYEQYF	TGTGCCATCAGTGAGTCGACACAGGGACCCTACGAGCAGTACTTC
NA	TRBV7-2	TRBJ1-5	once	CASSLAVGSKQPQHF	TGTGCCAGCAGCTTAGCCGTAGGTAGCAAACAGCCCCAGCATTTT
NA	TRBV7-3	TRBJ2-1	NA	CASSPNTYNEQFF	TGTGCCAGCAGCCCGAATACCTACAATGAGCAGTTCTTC
NA	TRBV15	TRBJ2-1	few	CAARPGPGHHNEQFF	TGTGCCGCCAGGCCGGGGCCGGGACACCACAATGAGCAGTTCTTC
NA	TRBV6-4	TRBJ2-1	NA	CATGKGQYNEQFF	TGTGCCACCGGTAAAGGGCAGTACAATGAGCAGTTCTTC
TRBD2	TRBV7-2	TRBJ2-1	many	CASSLAATSSYNEQFF	TGTGCCAGCAGCCTAGCGGCCACGAGCTCCTACAATGAGCAGTTCTTC
NA	TRBV29-1	TRBJ2-1	many	CSVKGSSYNEQFF	TGCAGCGTAAAGGGTAGCTCCTACAATGAGCAGTTCTTC
NA	TRBV20-1	TRBJ1-2	NA	CSARNGGGQLGYGYTF	TGCAGTGCTAGAAATGGGGGGGGTCAGTTGGGCTATGGCTACACCTTC
TRBD1	TRBV15	TRBJ1-2	NA	CATSRGQGIVYGYTF	TGTGCCACCAGCAGGGGACAGGGAATTGTCTATGGCTACACCTTC
NA	TRBV12-3/TRBV12-4	TRBJ2-1	few	CASSLRPGAWSYNEQFF	TGTGCCAGCAGTTTAAGGCCAGGGGCTTGGTCCTACAATGAGCAGTTCTTC
NA	TRBV2	TRBJ1-1	NA	CASKVPGDGTEAFF	TGTGCCAGCAAGGTCCCAGGGGATGGTACTGAAGCTTTCTTT
NA	TRBV20-1	TRBJ1-1	few	CSAPSTVNTEAFF	TGCAGTGCCCCCTCGACAGTGAACACTGAAGCTTTCTTT
TRBD1	TRBV29-1	TRBJ2-7	many	CSVRTGTGAVYEQYF	TGCAGCGTTAGAACAGGGACAGGAGCGGTATACGAGCAGTACTTC
TRBD1	TRBV28	TRBJ1-2	few	CASRTGGALGYTF	TGTGCCAGCAGGACAGGGGGCGCGCTTGGCTACACCTTC
TRBD1	TRBV28	TRBJ1-5	NA	CASSLRTGPTYSNQPQHF	TGTGCCAGCAGTCTACGGACAGGACCAACTTATAGCAATCAGCCCCAGCATTTT
NA	TRBV7-2	TRBJ2-7	many	CASSLVGGAEQYF	TGTGCCAGCAGCTTAGTGGGGGGGGCCGAGCAGTACTTC
NA	TRBV7-2	TRBJ1-3	NA	CASSFRGRGSGNTIYF	TGTGCCAGCAGCTTCCGGGGTAGGGGCTCTGGAAACACCATATATTTT
NA	TRBV7-9	TRBJ2-7	NA	CASSGVGAMGPSSYEQYF	TGTGCCAGCAGCGGCGTCGGAGCTATGGGCCCGAGCTCCTACGAGCAGTACTTC
NA	TRBV9	TRBJ2-2	NA	CASSVQSGAGTGELFF	TGTGCCAGCAGCGTTCAGTCGGGGGCAGGTACCGGGGAGCTGTTTTTT
NA	TRBV14	TRBJ2-1	many	CASSRRFNEQFF	TGTGCCAGCAGCCGACGGTTCAATGAGCAGTTCTTC
NA	TRBV20-1	TRBJ2-5	NA	CSAVGPGETQYF	TGCAGTGCGGTGGGGCCGGGAGAGACCCAGTACTTC
NA	TRBV12-3/TRBV12-4	TRBJ2-3	NA	CASSLMRLVGSDTQYF	TGTGCCAGCAGTTTAATGCGGCTAGTGGGATCAGATACGCAATATTTC
TRBD1	TRBV9	TRBJ2-5	NA	CASSVDRGRGETQYF	TGTGCCAGCAGCGTAGACAGGGGGCGGGGAGAGACCCAGTACTTC
TRBD2	TRBV9	TRBJ2-3	once	CASSALAGAGTDTQYF	TGTGCCAGCAGCGCCCTAGCGGGGGCTGGCACAGATACGCAGTATTTT
NA	TRBV7-9	TRBJ2-7	many	CASSLAQGVIDEQYF	TGTGCCAGCAGCTTAGCACAGGGTGTAATCGACGAGCAGTACTTC
NA	TRBV3-1	TRBJ2-5	NA	CASSQGRGLGTQYF	TGTGCCAGCAGCCAAGGGCGGGGATTGGGGACCCAGTACTTC
TRBD1	TRBV7-8	TRBJ2-1	NA	CASSLPPGQPGEQFF	TGTGCCAGCAGCCTACCTCCGGGACAGCCAGGTGAGCAGTTCTTC
TRBD2	TRBV28	TRBJ2-7	NA	CASSFGRWRGAYEQYF	TGTGCCAGCAGTTTCGGGAGATGGCGGGGGGCCTACGAGCAGTACTTC
TRBD2	TRBV12-3/TRBV12-4	TRBJ2-1	few	CASSLTGLATYNEQFF	TGTGCCAGCAGTTTAACTGGACTAGCGACCTACAATGAGCAGTTCTTC
NA	TRBV4-3	TRBJ1-2	many	CASSWGAGYTF	TGCGCCAGCAGTTGGGGGGCTGGCTACACCTTC
NA	TRBV6-6	TRBJ1-1	NA	CASSPDPNWGGAFF	TGTGCCAGCAGCCCCGACCCTAATTGGGGAGGAGCTTTCTTT
TRBD1	TRBV12-3/TRBV12-4	TRBJ2-7	NA	CASSSGGQGALEQYF	TGTGCCAGCAGTTCCGGGGGACAGGGGGCGCTCGAGCAGTACTTC
TRBD2	TRBV18	TRBJ2-4	NA	CASSPAPTSGGQKGNIQYF	TGCGCCAGCTCACCAGCCCCTACTAGCGGGGGCCAAAAAGGGAACATTCAGTACTTC
NA	TRBV15	TRBJ2-5	many	CATTLSGVGTQYF	TGTGCCACCACCCTGTCAGGGGTAGGGACCCAGTACTTC
NA	TRBV7-2	TRBJ1-1	NA	CASSQRAGRCTEAFF	TGTGCCAGCAGCCAAAGAGCAGGGAGGTGCACTGAAGCTTTCTTT
TRBD1	TRBV27	TRBJ2-7	NA	CASRLEGAGSYEQYF	TGTGCCAGCAGGTTAGAGGGGGCCGGTTCCTACGAGCAGTACTTC
NA	TRBV7-9	TRBJ2-1	few	CASSSVGDSYNEQFF	TGTGCCAGCAGCTCCGTCGGAGACTCCTACAATGAGCAGTTCTTC
NA	TRBV7-2	TRBJ2-6	many	CASSLDRAGANVLTF	TGTGCCAGCAGCTTAGACAGGGCTGGGGCCAACGTCCTGACTTTC
TRBD1	TRBV20-1	TRBJ2-7	many	CSGTGAAEQYF	TGCAGTGGGACAGGGGCTGCTGAGCAGTACTTC
NA	TRBV28	TRBJ2-5	few	CASSLSSPLATEETQYF	TGTGCCAGCAGTTTATCCTCCCCATTAGCCACCGAAGAGACCCAGTACTTC
NA	TRBV25-1	TRBJ2-7	many	CASTGGGVDEQYF	TGTGCCAGCACCGGGGGCGGGGTTGACGAGCAGTACTTC